The rows below give T cell receptor beta chains drawn from one sample of a study of intratumoral heterogeneity in liver cancer. The assay was immunoSEQ multiplex PCR, and TCRdb's table has in-frame clones only and misses some. The data show some 4,000 clones, roughly half seen once. Sequenced material: tumor tissue, taken before any cancer treatment. Every receptor here comes from a man aged 65-85 years with hepatocellular carcinoma. Each CDR3 is given with its conserved first and last residue. Fields, in order: V gene, D gene, clone size, J gene, CDR3 DNA, CDR3 protein. D genes are given only for firm matches. Not all rows give a size; the values are once, few, many and, for expanded clones, a class.

V gene: TRBV4-3
D gene: TRBD2
clone size: hyperexpanded
J gene: TRBJ2-1
CDR3 DNA: TGCGCCAGCAGCCAGTCAGCGGGGGGGCTTAATGAGCAGTTCTTC
CDR3 protein: CASSQSAGGLNEQFF

V gene: TRBV18
D gene: TRBD1
clone size: NA
J gene: TRBJ2-1
CDR3 DNA: TGTGCCAGCTCACCACCGGGACAGGGAGGTGGAGAGCAGTTCTTC
CDR3 protein: CASSPPGQGGGEQFF

V gene: TRBV11-3
D gene: NA
clone size: NA
J gene: TRBJ2-3
CDR3 DNA: TGTGCCAGCAGCTTGCGGCGCACAGATACGCAGTATTTT
CDR3 protein: CASSLRRTDTQYF

V gene: TRBV5-4
D gene: NA
clone size: NA
J gene: TRBJ2-5
CDR3 DNA: TGTGCCAGCAGCCCGACGAGACAAGAGACCCAGTACTTC
CDR3 protein: CASSPTRQETQYF

V gene: TRBV4-3
D gene: NA
clone size: medium-sized
J gene: TRBJ2-3
CDR3 DNA: TGCGCCAGCAGCCAAGAGTTGAAGGGCAGCAGTACGCAGTATTTT
CDR3 protein: CASSQELKGSSTQYF

V gene: TRBV2
D gene: TRBD1
clone size: NA
J gene: TRBJ2-6
CDR3 DNA: TGTGCCAGCAGTGGTAGGGACAGCTCTGGGGCCAACGTCCTGACTTTC
CDR3 protein: CASSGRDSSGANVLTF

V gene: TRBV12-5
D gene: NA
clone size: medium-sized
J gene: TRBJ2-1
CDR3 DNA: TGTGCTAGTGGTATGGACCCCAATGAGCAGTTCTTC
CDR3 protein: CASGMDPNEQFF

V gene: TRBV19
D gene: TRBD1
clone size: NA
J gene: TRBJ1-2
CDR3 DNA: TGTGCCAGTAGTAGGGGACAGGGGGCCTATGGCTACACCTTC
CDR3 protein: CASSRGQGAYGYTF

V gene: TRBV7-2
D gene: NA
clone size: NA
J gene: TRBJ1-4
CDR3 DNA: TGTGCCAGCAGCTTACTACGGGAGGCAACTAATGAAAAACTGTTTTTT
CDR3 protein: CASSLLREATNEKLFF

V gene: TRBV19
D gene: NA
clone size: NA
J gene: TRBJ1-6
CDR3 DNA: TGTGCCAGTACCCAGACCGCGGCGGGGACATCGGCGGCTTATAATTCACCCCTCCACTTT
CDR3 protein: CASTQTAAGTSAAYNSPLHF

V gene: TRBV27
D gene: NA
clone size: once
J gene: TRBJ1-1
CDR3 DNA: TGTGCCAGCAGTAGGGGAAACACTGAAGCTTTCTTT
CDR3 protein: CASSRGNTEAFF

V gene: TRBV30
D gene: NA
clone size: medium-sized
J gene: TRBJ1-1
CDR3 DNA: TGTGCCTGGAGTACCACAGGGAACACTGAAGCTTTCTTT
CDR3 protein: CAWSTTGNTEAFF

V gene: TRBV5-1
D gene: NA
clone size: few
J gene: TRBJ2-7
CDR3 DNA: TGCGCCAGCAGCTTGGGCAGTTCCTACGAGCAGTACTTC
CDR3 protein: CASSLGSSYEQYF

V gene: TRBV5-4
D gene: NA
clone size: NA
J gene: TRBJ1-2
CDR3 DNA: NA
CDR3 protein: CASSLRVGQGATLTF

V gene: TRBV2
D gene: NA
clone size: NA
J gene: TRBJ1-2
CDR3 DNA: TGTGCCACTCCACCAGGGGCCATTTATGGCTACACCTTC
CDR3 protein: CATPPGAIYGYTF

V gene: TRBV2
D gene: NA
clone size: NA
J gene: TRBJ2-1
CDR3 DNA: TGTGCCAGTCCTAGGGGGACTCCGAACGAGATGGACAATGAGCAGTTCTTC
CDR3 protein: CASPRGTPNEMDNEQFF

V gene: TRBV2
D gene: NA
clone size: medium-sized
J gene: TRBJ2-6
CDR3 DNA: TGTGCCAGCCTTGCGCCAATTTCTGGGGCCAACGTCCTGACTTTC
CDR3 protein: CASLAPISGANVLTF

V gene: TRBV25-1
D gene: NA
clone size: medium-sized
J gene: TRBJ1-2
CDR3 DNA: TGTGCCAGCAGTGGAGGGGCGGACGGCTACTATGGCTACACCTTC
CDR3 protein: CASSGGADGYYGYTF

V gene: TRBV28
D gene: NA
clone size: NA
J gene: TRBJ1-1
CDR3 DNA: TGTGCCAGCAGACAAGATCGGATGGGAACTGAAGCTTTCTTT
CDR3 protein: CASRQDRMGTEAFF

V gene: TRBV15
D gene: TRBD1
clone size: NA
J gene: TRBJ1-1
CDR3 DNA: TGTGCCACCAGCAGACAGGGGGCACGGAACACTGAAGCTTTCTTT
CDR3 protein: CATSRQGARNTEAFF

V gene: TRBV7-2
D gene: NA
clone size: NA
J gene: TRBJ2-7
CDR3 DNA: TGTGCCAGCAGCTTAGCGGGGCAGTCCTACGAGCAGTACTTC
CDR3 protein: CASSLAGQSYEQYF

V gene: TRBV12-5
D gene: TRBD1
clone size: NA
J gene: TRBJ1-2
CDR3 DNA: TGTGCTAGTGGTTTACCGGGACAGGGCTATGGCTACACCTTC
CDR3 protein: CASGLPGQGYGYTF

V gene: TRBV4-3
D gene: TRBD2
clone size: NA
J gene: TRBJ2-3
CDR3 DNA: TGCGCCAGCAGCCAGGCGGGGGGTAGCACAGATACGCAGTATTTT
CDR3 protein: CASSQAGGSTDTQYF

V gene: TRBV4-3
D gene: NA
clone size: medium-sized
J gene: TRBJ1-6
CDR3 DNA: TGCGCCAGCAGCCAAGACTGGGACCTAAATTCACCCCTCCACTTT
CDR3 protein: CASSQDWDLNSPLHF

V gene: TRBV5-6
D gene: TRBD1
clone size: NA
J gene: TRBJ2-7
CDR3 DNA: TGTGCCAGCAGCTTGGGACAGGGGGTGTCCTACGAGCAGTACTTC
CDR3 protein: CASSLGQGVSYEQYF

V gene: TRBV18
D gene: NA
clone size: NA
J gene: TRBJ2-5
CDR3 DNA: TGTGCCAGCTCACCGGGTCCCATGGTAGGGCAAGAGACCCAGTACTTC
CDR3 protein: CASSPGPMVGQETQYF

V gene: TRBV6-5
D gene: NA
clone size: once
J gene: TRBJ1-6
CDR3 DNA: TGTGCCAGCAGACAGGGACTTCGGAATTCACCCCTCCACTTT
CDR3 protein: CASRQGLRNSPLHF